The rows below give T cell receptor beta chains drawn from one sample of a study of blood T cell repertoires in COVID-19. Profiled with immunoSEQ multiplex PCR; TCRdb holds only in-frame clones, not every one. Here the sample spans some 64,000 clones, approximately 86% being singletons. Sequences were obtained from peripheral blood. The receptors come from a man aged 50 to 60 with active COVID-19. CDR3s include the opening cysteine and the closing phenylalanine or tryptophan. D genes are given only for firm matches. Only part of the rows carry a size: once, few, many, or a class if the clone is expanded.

CDR3aa: CASSSLAGGLSEQFF
CDR3nt: TGTGCCAGCTCATCCCTAGCGGGGGGGTTAAGTGAGCAGTTCTTC
abundance: NA
d_gene: TRBD2
v_gene: TRBV18
j_gene: TRBJ2-1

CDR3aa: CASSVDESPGVEAFF
CDR3nt: TGTGCCAGCAGCGTAGACGAGAGTCCGGGGGTTGAAGCTTTCTTT
abundance: NA
d_gene: NA
v_gene: TRBV9
j_gene: TRBJ1-1

CDR3aa: CASSQPGRGVTDTQYF
CDR3nt: TGCGCCAGCAGCCAACCCGGGAGGGGGGTCACAGATACGCAGTATTTT
abundance: NA
d_gene: TRBD2
v_gene: TRBV4-1
j_gene: TRBJ2-3

CDR3aa: CASSFNINEKLFF
CDR3nt: TGCGCCAGCAGCTTCAACATTAATGAAAAACTGTTTTTT
abundance: NA
d_gene: NA
v_gene: TRBV5-1
j_gene: TRBJ1-4

CDR3aa: CASSSPLNYGYTF
CDR3nt: TGCGCCAGCAGCTCTCCCCTGAACTATGGCTACACCTTC
abundance: NA
d_gene: NA
v_gene: TRBV5-1
j_gene: TRBJ1-2

CDR3aa: CASRSGVRSYEQYF
CDR3nt: TGTGCCAGCAGATCAGGGGTGAGGTCCTACGAGCAGTACTTC
abundance: NA
d_gene: NA
v_gene: TRBV6-5
j_gene: TRBJ2-7

CDR3aa: CASSIPPIGHAELFF
CDR3nt: TGTGCCAGTAGTATCCCCCCCATTGGGCATGCGGAGCTGTTTTTT
abundance: NA
d_gene: NA
v_gene: TRBV19
j_gene: TRBJ2-2

CDR3aa: CASSADSYEQYF
CDR3nt: TGTGCCAGCAGCGCGGACAGCTACGAGCAGTACTTC
abundance: NA
d_gene: NA
v_gene: TRBV11-2
j_gene: TRBJ2-7

CDR3aa: CASSRDAVQPQHF
CDR3nt: TGTGCCAGCAGCCGCGACGCGGTTCAGCCCCAGCATTTT
abundance: NA
d_gene: NA
v_gene: TRBV3-1/TRBV3-2
j_gene: TRBJ1-5

CDR3aa: CASSLGQGRNQPQHF
CDR3nt: TGTGCCAGCAGCTTAGGTCAGGGCCGCAATCAGCCCCAGCATTTT
abundance: few
d_gene: NA
v_gene: TRBV11-2
j_gene: TRBJ1-5

CDR3aa: CASSGGRYQETQYF
CDR3nt: TGTGCCAGCAGTGGGGGCAGATACCAAGAGACCCAGTACTTC
abundance: NA
d_gene: NA
v_gene: TRBV2
j_gene: TRBJ2-5

CDR3aa: CASSQPTQGYTF
CDR3nt: TGTGCCAGCAGCCAACCGACTCAGGGCTACACCTTC
abundance: NA
d_gene: NA
v_gene: TRBV3-1/TRBV3-2
j_gene: TRBJ1-2

CDR3aa: CASSSGLYEQYF
CDR3nt: TGTGCCAGCAGTTCCGGACTCTACGAGCAGTACTTC
abundance: NA
d_gene: NA
v_gene: TRBV2
j_gene: TRBJ2-7

CDR3aa: CASSDRGLAPDTQYF
CDR3nt: TGTGCCAGCAGTGATAGAGGACTAGCGCCAGATACGCAGTATTTT
abundance: NA
d_gene: TRBD2
v_gene: TRBV2
j_gene: TRBJ2-3

CDR3aa: CASSKGQGGMSDTQYF
CDR3nt: TGTGCCAGCAGCAAAGGACAGGGTGGAATGTCAGATACGCAGTATTTT
abundance: NA
d_gene: TRBD1
v_gene: TRBV11-3
j_gene: TRBJ2-3

CDR3aa: CASKGADTQYF
CDR3nt: TGCGCCAGCAAAGGAGCAGATACGCAGTATTTT
abundance: NA
d_gene: NA
v_gene: TRBV5-1
j_gene: TRBJ2-3

CDR3aa: CASGEQGAVGGGYTF
CDR3nt: TGTGCCAGCGGGGAACAGGGGGCCGTTGGAGGTGGCTACACCTTC
abundance: once
d_gene: TRBD1
v_gene: TRBV19
j_gene: TRBJ1-2

CDR3aa: CASSQDKTIPSYNEQYF
CDR3nt: TGTGCCAGCAGCCAAGACAAGACAATCCCCTCGTATAACGAGCAGTACTTC
abundance: NA
d_gene: NA
v_gene: TRBV3-1/TRBV3-2
j_gene: TRBJ2-7

CDR3aa: CASSRDGNTEAFF
CDR3nt: TGTGCCAGTTCCAGGGATGGCAACACTGAAGCTTTCTTT
abundance: NA
d_gene: NA
v_gene: TRBV19
j_gene: TRBJ1-1

CDR3aa: CASSLRVLAPMDTQYF
CDR3nt: TGTGCCAGCAGTTTACGTGTACTAGCCCCAATGGATACGCAGTATTTT
abundance: NA
d_gene: NA
v_gene: TRBV27
j_gene: TRBJ2-3

CDR3aa: CASSIVGQGEEGNTEAFF
CDR3nt: TGTGCCAGCAGCATCGTGGGACAGGGAGAAGAGGGGAACACTGAAGCTTTCTTT
abundance: NA
d_gene: TRBD1
v_gene: TRBV5-4
j_gene: TRBJ1-1

CDR3aa: CASSYQDTPSNQPQHF
CDR3nt: TGTGCCAGCAGTTATCAGGACACGCCATCCAATCAGCCCCAGCATTTT
abundance: NA
d_gene: NA
v_gene: TRBV6-9
j_gene: TRBJ1-5

CDR3aa: CAISREQGEGQPQHF
CDR3nt: TGTGCCATCAGCCGAGAACAGGGGGAAGGTCAGCCCCAGCATTTT
abundance: NA
d_gene: TRBD1
v_gene: TRBV10-3
j_gene: TRBJ1-5

CDR3aa: CASSPRQARENTIYF
CDR3nt: TGTGCCAGCTCACCAAGACAGGCTCGGGAAAACACCATATATTTT
abundance: NA
d_gene: NA
v_gene: TRBV18
j_gene: TRBJ1-3

CDR3aa: CASSSRWDTISGRQYF
CDR3nt: TGTGCCAGCAGCTCACGATGGGACACCATCTCGGGTAGGCAGTACTTC
abundance: NA
d_gene: NA
v_gene: TRBV5-6
j_gene: TRBJ2-7

CDR3aa: CASSPLSSGGEQFF
CDR3nt: TGTGCCAGCAGTCCCCTCTCTAGCGGGGGTGAGCAGTTCTTC
abundance: NA
d_gene: TRBD2
v_gene: TRBV7-7
j_gene: TRBJ2-1

CDR3aa: CASSLRTGGNTEAFF
CDR3nt: TGTGCCAGCAGCTTACGGACAGGCGGGAACACTGAAGCTTTCTTT
abundance: NA
d_gene: TRBD1
v_gene: TRBV11-2
j_gene: TRBJ1-1

CDR3aa: CSVEDLNGAQVQFF
CDR3nt: TGCAGCGTTGAAGACTTAAACGGAGCCCAAGTCCAGTTCTTC
abundance: NA
d_gene: NA
v_gene: TRBV29-1
j_gene: TRBJ2-1

CDR3aa: CASKQGKADTQYF
CDR3nt: TGTGCCAGCAAACAGGGCAAGGCAGATACGCAGTATTTT
abundance: NA
d_gene: NA
v_gene: TRBV5-4
j_gene: TRBJ2-3

CDR3aa: CASRGTGIANYGYTF
CDR3nt: TGTGCCAGCAGGGGGACAGGGATAGCTAACTATGGCTACACCTTC
abundance: NA
d_gene: TRBD1
v_gene: TRBV25-1
j_gene: TRBJ1-2

CDR3aa: CASSLVTGNSYEQYF
CDR3nt: TGTGCCAGCAGCTTAGTCACAGGGAACTCCTACGAGCAGTACTTC
abundance: NA
d_gene: NA
v_gene: TRBV7-2
j_gene: TRBJ2-7

CDR3aa: CASSSDTGELFF
CDR3nt: TGCGCCAGCAGCTCCGACACCGGGGAGCTGTTTTTT
abundance: NA
d_gene: NA
v_gene: TRBV5-1
j_gene: TRBJ2-2

CDR3aa: CASSLYQGGYEQYF
CDR3nt: TGTGCCAGCAGCTTATACCAGGGAGGCTACGAGCAGTACTTC
abundance: few
d_gene: NA
v_gene: TRBV11-1
j_gene: TRBJ2-7